Following are 32 T cell receptor beta chains from one sample sequenced in a study of cytomegalovirus exposure and HLA in healthy donors. Clones were read by immunoSEQ multiplex PCR, and TCRdb kept only the in-frame ones, dropping some. The sample carries tens of thousands of clones, roughly 90% recorded once. The sample consisted of PBMCs. Receptors were obtained from a man in his thirties or forties in good health and CMV-seronegative.

The J gene is TRBJ1-1, the V gene TRBV5-1; TRBD1 aligns across 7 bases. V gave up 4 bases and J gave up 5 bases; unmatched junction bases: 5. The germline CDR1 and CDR2 sequences are SGHRS and YFSETQ. There are 13 residues in the CDR3. DNA for the CDR3: TGCGCCAGCAGCCTGAACAGGGGTACTGAAGCTTTCTTT. This gives the protein CASSLNRGTEAFF.

Only a few counts were recorded for this clone. The chain couples TRBV28 to TRBJ1-5; unclear D gene. The CDR3 length is 11 residues. CDR1 and CDR2 (germline): MDHEN, SYDVKM. Trimming took 2 bases from V and 7 from J, leaving 3 bases between them. The chain's CDR3 is CASSLRQPQHF. CDR3 DNA: TGTGCCAGCAGTTTACGGCAGCCCCAGCATTTT. The complete variable domain, with remaining parts taken from reference TRBV28 and TRBJ1-5, reads DVKVTQSSRYLVKRTGEKVFLECVQDMDHENMFWYRQDPGLGLRLIYFSYDVKMKEKGDIPEGYSVSREKKERFSLILESASTNQTSMYLCASSLRQPQHFGDGTRLSIL.

The V and J genes are TRBV7-3 and TRBJ1-1; D remains unclear. The CDR3 runs to 16 residues. In germline, CDR1 is SGHTA, CDR2 FQGTGA. The V and J ends lost 6 bases and 0 bases respectively, with 17 bases between them. The CDR3, as DNA: TGTGCCAGCAGTGCCAGTCTTACACCCATGAACACTGAAGCTTTCTTT. Its protein product is CASSASLTPMNTEAFF.

The chain employs TRBV6-6 and TRBJ2-5; D possibly corresponds to TRBD2 (5 bases). Germline V gene lookup returns CDR1 MNHNY and CDR2 SVGAGI (reference sequence). The CDR3 is made up of 12 amino acids. V was shortened by 4 bases and J by 4 bases, with 7 bases between the two germline ends. The CDR3 DNA follows: TGTGCCAGCAGTTTAGCGTTAGAGACCCAGTACTTC. Amino acids: CASSLALETQYF.

The chain employs TRBV19 and TRBJ2-6; 10 nucleotides match TRBD1. V trimming: 5 bases; J trimming: 3 bases; junction bases outside the gene matches: 7. Germline CDR1 and CDR2: LNHDA and SQIVND (reference sequence). The CDR3 covers 17 residues. CDR3 sequence reads: CASSPRDRGLGANVLTF. In DNA form, the CDR3 reads TGTGCCAGTAGTCCCCGGGACAGGGGACTTGGGGCCAACGTCCTGACTTTC.

This chain uses TRBV7-9 with TRBJ2-7, with TRBD2 identical over 7 bases. Germline V gene lookup returns CDR1 SEHNR and CDR2 FQNEAQ (reference sequence). V shed 8 bases, J shed 5 bases, and the junction held 12 bases outside the gene matches. This CDR3 has 14 residues. The CDR3 reads CASAAGEVSDEQYF. As DNA, the CDR3 is TGTGCCAGCGCGGCGGGGGAGGTAAGCGACGAGCAGTACTTC.

The J gene is TRBJ1-4, the V gene TRBV7-9; D gene ambiguous. Trimming left V 5 bases short and J 7 bases short, with 20 bases between. Germline CDR1 SEHNR, CDR2 FQNEAQ (reference sequence). The CDR3 consists of 16 residues. In DNA, the CDR3 is TGTGCCAGCAGCAACCCGACCCGGGATTTCGTTGAAAAACTGTTTTTT. Its translation is CASSNPTRDFVEKLFF.

V gene TRBV27 combines with J gene TRBJ1-2; D perhaps matches TRBD1 (5 bases). Per the germline V gene, CDR1 is MNHEY and CDR2 is SMNVEV (reference sequence). The CDR3 is 14 amino acids. The germline V and J ends were trimmed by 2 bases and 4 bases, with 11 bases remaining between them. The CDR3 nucleotides read TGTGCCAGCAGTTTAAAGCAGGGTGGCTATGGCTACACCTTC. Protein product: CASSLKQGGYGYTF.

The genes are TRBV10-2 and TRBJ2-2, with D maybe TRBD1 (5 bases). This CDR3 region has 15 residues. V lost 4 bases and J lost 1, with 10 bases in between. The germline gives CDR1 WSHSY, CDR2 SAAADI. DNA of the CDR3: TGCGCCAGCAGTGCGACAGACAAGAACACCGGGGAGCTGTTTTTT. As protein: CASSATDKNTGELFF.

This clone was counted once. CDR3: CASSLGNSGTQYF. The CDR3 DNA is TGTGCCAGCAGTTTAGGAAACAGCGGTACGCAGTATTTT. The V gene is TRBV28, the J gene TRBJ2-3; weak D call: TRBD2 (5 bases). From germline, CDR1 is MDHEN and CDR2 SYDVKM. This CDR3 spans 13 amino acids. The ends were cut back, 2 bases at V and 8 bases at J, with 11 bases in the middle.

This sequence joins TRBV19 and TRBJ1-4; 9 bases agree with TRBD1. Germline V gene sequence: CDR1 LNHDA, CDR2 SQIVND (reference sequence). With 5 bases clipped from V and 8 bases from J, the junction kept 6 bases outside the gene matches. CDR3 length: 14 residues. Here the CDR3 DNA reads TGTGCCAGTAGTCCGGACAGGGGAGGGGAAAAACTGTTTTTT. Translation gives CASSPDRGGEKLFF.

This rearrangement joins TRBV9 to TRBJ2-7, with TRBD2 matching 7 bases. V was pared by 0 bases and J by 3 bases, with 9 bases of the junction left unmatched. The germline gives CDR1 SGDLS, CDR2 YYNGEE. CDR3 length: 16 residues. CDR3 amino acids: CASSVGVLADHYEQYF. DNA of the CDR3: TGTGCCAGCAGCGTAGGAGTCCTAGCGGACCACTACGAGCAGTACTTC.

The V and J genes are TRBV25-1 and TRBJ2-3; possibly TRBD2 for D (6 bases). This CDR3 spans 14 amino acids. CDR1 and CDR2 from the germline V gene are MGHDK and SYGVNS. V dropped 4 bases and J dropped 6 bases, with 14 bases sitting between them. This chain's CDR3 is CASSGSRGTDTQYF. CDR3 sequence (DNA): TGTGCCAGCAGTGGGTCACGGGGGACCGATACGCAGTATTTT.

The chain is built from TRBV14 and TRBJ2-7; D is undetermined. Germline CDR1 reads SGHDN; CDR2 reads FVKESK. The CDR3 covers 13 residues. V dropped 4 bases and J dropped 4 bases, with 11 bases sitting between them. This CDR3 reads CASSLKTLYEQYF. CDR3 bases: TGTGCCAGCAGCCTAAAGACTCTTTACGAGCAGTACTTC.

In DNA form, the CDR3 reads TGTGCCAGTAGAAAGACACCTCAAGCCCACTACGAGCAGTACTTC. Its translation is CASRKTPQAHYEQYF. This sequence joins TRBV19 and TRBJ2-7; no firm D call. CDR1 and CDR2 (germline): LNHDA, SQIVND (reference sequence). V was shortened by 6 bases and J by 3 bases, with 18 bases between the two germline ends. The CDR3 is 15 residues long.

The genes are TRBV6-1 and TRBJ1-5; the match to TRBD1 covers 7 bases. Trimming cost V 2 bases and J 5 bases; bases outside gene matches: 6. Germline V gene lookup returns CDR1 MNHNS and CDR2 SASEGT. The CDR3 spans 15 residues. The CDR3 bases are TGTGCCAGCAGTGAATCACAGGGGTTGGATCAGCCCCAGCATTTT. As protein: CASSESQGLDQPQHF.

The rearrangement uses TRBV11-2 and TRBJ2-5; tentatively, D is TRBD2 (5 bases). Germline V lookup: CDR1 SGHAT, CDR2 FQNNGV. The CDR3 extends over 14 amino acids. The V gene lost 2 bases and the J gene lost 3 bases, with 10 bases spanning the gap. CDR3: CASSLIAREETQYF. The CDR3 DNA reads as TGTGCCAGCAGCTTAATAGCGAGGGAAGAGACCCAGTACTTC.

The chain uses TRBV6-5 and TRBJ2-7; possibly TRBD1 for D (6 bases). V shed 4 bases and J shed 4 bases, with 11 bases lying between them. In germline, CDR1 is MNHEY, CDR2 SVGAGI. The CDR3 runs 13 residues. CDR3 in amino acids: CASSSTRGYEQYF. In DNA form, the CDR3 reads TGTGCCAGCAGTTCGACCAGGGGATACGAGCAGTACTTC.

CDR3 bases: TGTGCCAGCAGCTTGGTTGGGGCGGGAGGGGCCACCGGGGAGCTGTTTTTT. It translates to CASSLVGAGGATGELFF. V and J are TRBV5-5 and TRBJ2-2; TRBD2 agrees at 9 bases. The V and J ends lost 0 bases and 4 bases, in that order; junction bases with no gene match: 7. The CDR3 has 17 residues. CDR1 is SGHKS, CDR2 YYEKEE, per germline (reference sequence).

The V and J genes are TRBV6-5 and TRBJ2-5, with TRBD2 matching 10 bases. The CDR3 is 15 residues long. Per the germline V gene, CDR1 is MNHEY and CDR2 is SVGAGI. With 7 bases clipped from V and 4 bases from J, the junction kept 9 bases outside the gene matches. The CDR3 bases are TGTGCCAGCAATTCACTAGCGGGGACGGGAGAGACCCAGTACTTC. It encodes CASNSLAGTGETQYF.

The J gene is TRBJ2-6, the V gene TRBV18; 7 bases match TRBD1. Losses at the gene ends were 3 bases for V and 0 bases for J; bases not matched to a gene: 11. The CDR3 runs 19 residues. Germline loops: CDR1 KGHSH, CDR2 LQKENI. This CDR3 is CASSPLRVGQSSGANVLTF. The CDR3 DNA reads TGTGCCAGCTCACCTCTTCGGGTGGGACAGAGCTCTGGGGCCAACGTCCTGACTTTC.

The rearrangement links TRBV6-4 to TRBJ2-5, with a tentative D call TRBD2 (6 bases). Germline CDR1 is MRHNA and CDR2 is SNTAGT. The CDR3 has 16 amino acids. V was cut by 5 bases and J by 1 base, with 17 bases left in between. Written as DNA, the CDR3 is TGTGCCAGCAGTTGGACTACTGGGGGTTTCCAAGAGACCCAGTACTTC. Amino acids: CASSWTTGGFQETQYF.

This chain connects TRBV19 to TRBJ1-2; 10 positions agree with TRBD1. The V and J ends lost 3 bases and 4 bases, in that order; junction bases with no gene match: 11. Germline V CDR1 and CDR2: LNHDA, SQIVND (reference sequence). This CDR3 has 17 residues. The CDR3 DNA sequence: TGTGCCAGTAGTATGGACGCCGGGACAGGGGCCGTCTATGGCTACACCTTC. This encodes CASSMDAGTGAVYGYTF.

The genes are TRBV28 and TRBJ1-1; 7 bases align to TRBD1. The CDR3 covers 14 residues. Trimming at V came to 10 bases and at J to 2 bases, leaving 10 bases not matched to a gene. Germline values: CDR1 MDHEN, CDR2 SYDVKM. The CDR3 DNA reads as TGTGCCACGAAGGCAGGGGGAGGCAACACTGAAGCTTTCTTT. It encodes CATKAGGGNTEAFF.

The chain is built from TRBV28 and TRBJ2-7, with D possibly being TRBD2 (5 bases). The V end lost 5 bases, the J end lost 7 bases, and 18 bases lay between the germline ends. Germline V CDR1 and CDR2: MDHEN, SYDVKM. CDR3 length: 14 residues. This CDR3 is CASSRGLVIREQYF. DNA for the CDR3: TGTGCCAGCAGTCGCGGGCTAGTCATCCGTGAGCAGTACTTC.

CDR3 sequence (DNA): TGTGCCTGGAGAGGGGGTCGGGGAGAAGCTTTCTTT. Encoded protein: CAWRGGRGEAFF. The rearrangement joins TRBV30 to TRBJ1-1; D is possibly TRBD1 (6 bases). The CDR3 runs 12 residues. Looked up from germline, CDR1 is GTSNPN and CDR2 is SVGIG (reference sequence). The V end lost 3 bases, the J end lost 8 bases, and 13 bases lay between the germline ends.

This rearrangement joins TRBV28 to TRBJ2-2; tentatively, D is TRBD1 (5 bases). Trimming cost V 4 bases and J 4 bases, with 19 bases left between them. This CDR3 is 17 amino acids long. CDR1 and CDR2 from the germline V gene are MDHEN and SYDVKM. This CDR3 is CASSSNTGVAITGELFF. CDR3 bases: TGTGCCAGCAGTTCAAATACAGGAGTCGCGATCACCGGGGAGCTGTTTTTT.

V gene TRBV6-5 combines with J gene TRBJ2-7; the match to TRBD1 covers 8 bases. V was clipped by 2 bases and J by 3 bases; unmatched bases: 6. Germline lookup yields CDR1 MNHEY and CDR2 SVGAGI. The CDR3 sequence is 15 residues long. The DNA of the CDR3 is TGTGCCAGCAGTTACACCCAGGGGGCGGGCTACGAGCAGTACTTC. It codes for CASSYTQGAGYEQYF.

This clone was observed once. The chain links TRBV7-9 to TRBJ1-1; tentatively, D is TRBD1 (5 bases). The V gene lost 5 bases and the J gene lost 5 bases, with 21 bases spanning the gap. The germline CDR1 and CDR2 sequences are SEHNR and FQNEAQ (reference sequence). The CDR3 is 16 amino acids. The CDR3 loop is CASSPQGRDSRTEAFF. The CDR3 nucleotides read TGTGCCAGCAGCCCGCAGGGTAGGGACTCAAGAACTGAAGCTTTCTTT.

The J gene is TRBJ2-7, the V gene TRBV7-9, with 8 bases lining up with TRBD1. The CDR3 is 13 amino acids. V lost 6 bases and J lost 4; bases outside the gene matches: 5. The germline V gene has CDR1 SEHNR and CDR2 FQNEAQ (reference sequence). The CDR3 sequence is CASRDRVGYEQYF. The CDR3 DNA is TGTGCCAGCAGGGACAGGGTGGGGTACGAGCAGTACTTC.

Only a few counts were recorded for this clone. The rearrangement uses TRBV28 and TRBJ1-5, with no clear D. V was trimmed by 3 bases and J by 7 bases, leaving 10 bases between them. Germline V gene lookup returns CDR1 MDHEN and CDR2 SYDVKM. The length of the CDR3 is 13 residues. This chain's CDR3 is CASSFSPQQPQHF. The CDR3 nucleotides are TGTGCCAGCAGTTTCTCCCCCCAGCAGCCCCAGCATTTT. Full variable domain (outside the CDR3, taken from reference TRBV28 and TRBJ1-5): DVKVTQSSRYLVKRTGEKVFLECVQDMDHENMFWYRQDPGLGLRLIYFSYDVKMKEKGDIPEGYSVSREKKERFSLILESASTNQTSMYLCASSFSPQQPQHFGDGTRLSIL.

The chain combines TRBV5-6 with TRBJ1-5, with TRBD1 matching 7 bases. The germline V gene has CDR1 SGHDT and CDR2 YYEEEE. The V and J ends lost 1 base and 1 base, in that order; junction bases with no gene match: 8. This CDR3 is built from 17 residues. In DNA, the CDR3 is TGTGCCAGCAGCTTGACCCGACAGGGAAGGAGCAATCAGCCCCAGCATTTT. Amino acid sequence: CASSLTRQGRSNQPQHF.